A single sample gave rise to the 17 T cell receptor beta chains below, sequenced in a study of CXCR3-negative and CXCR3-positive naive CD8 T cells. The TRB cDNA libraries were prepared by 5' RACE with UMI labels. TCRdb re-analyzed the 5' RACE reads; it lists each CDR3 protein once, without DNA. In all, the sample yields some 130,000 distinct CDR3 sequences. The sequenced material came from naive CXCR3- CD8+ T cells from blood. Subset: CD45RO-CCR7+CD27+CD95- naive CD8+ T cells lacking CXCR3 (TNR3-). Receptors originate from a human donor in good health. Some clones in this sample may be carry-over from other donors' samples.

The genes are TRBV10-1 and TRBJ2-2; lacking DNA, the TRBD1 call made by TCRdb goes unchecked. CDR3 length: 14 amino acids. Per germline, CDR1 WNHNN and CDR2 SYGVQD (reference sequence). This CDR3 reads CASSEDRGNGELFF.

The chain recombines TRBV15 with TRBJ1-1. CDR1 LNHNV and CDR2 YYDKDF come from the germline V gene (reference sequence). This CDR3 has 13 amino acids. CDR3: CATAPGGKAEAFF.

The rearrangement joins TRBV7-9 to TRBJ2-2. CDR1 and CDR2 from the germline V gene are SEHNR and FQNEAQ (reference sequence). The CDR3 loop spans 14 amino acids. The CDR3 sequence: CASSLVGSTGELFF.

This rearrangement joins TRBV14 to TRBJ2-2. Looked up from germline, CDR1 is SGHDN and CDR2 is FVKESK. There are 14 residues in the CDR3. CDR3 residues: CASSPITNTGELFF.

The rearrangement joins TRBV20-1 to TRBJ1-1; TCRdb names TRBD1, which stays unverified in the absence of DNA. The CDR3 runs 14 residues. Germline CDR1 is DFQATT and CDR2 is SNEGSKA (reference sequence). CDR3 residues: CSAAASDRAFEAFF.

The chain joins TRBV19 to TRBJ1-5; checking the TCRdb D call of TRBD1 is not possible without DNA. The germline gives CDR1 LNHDA, CDR2 SQIVND (reference sequence). This CDR3 contains 13 residues. The CDR3 region is CASRTGENQPQHF.

V is TRBV29-1 and J is TRBJ2-3; TCRdb designates TRBD1, a call that cannot be tested without DNA. Germline V lookup: CDR1 SQVTM, CDR2 ANQGSEA. The CDR3 covers 19 residues. The CDR3 here is CSVEILGGEEDLSTDTQYF.

The rearrangement links TRBV10-3 to TRBJ1-1. Germline V gives CDR1 ENHRY, CDR2 SYGVKD. CDR3 length: 11 amino acids. The CDR3 here is CAISENYEAFF.

V and J are TRBV7-9 and TRBJ2-7; the TRBD2 assignment by TCRdb is unverifiable without DNA. This CDR3 has 14 amino acids. Germline CDR1 is SEHNR and CDR2 is FQNEAQ (reference sequence). CDR3 sequence: CASGIAGAFDEQYF.

The chain uses TRBV5-1 and TRBJ2-1; lacking DNA, the TRBD1 call made by TCRdb goes unchecked. Germline CDR1 is SGHRS and CDR2 is YFSETQ. The length of the CDR3 is 13 residues. CDR3 region: CASIQTGNNEQFF.

The V and J genes are TRBV20-1 and TRBJ1-1. CDR1 is DFQATT, CDR2 SNEGSKA, per germline (reference sequence). The CDR3 has 13 amino acids. This CDR3 reads CSALGESNTEAFF.

This chain uses TRBV4-1 with TRBJ1-2; lacking DNA, the TRBD1 call made by TCRdb goes unchecked. The CDR3 is 14 residues long. Germline V gene data show CDR1 as MGHRA and CDR2 as YSYEKL. CDR3 sequence: CASSQVGTLYGYTF.

V usage is TRBV9 and J usage is TRBJ2-1; TCRdb outputs TRBD2, but without DNA this stays unchecked. The CDR3 is 16 residues long. The germline CDR1 and CDR2 sequences are SGDLS and YYNGEE. The CDR3 is CASSVDLADSYNEQFF.

V is TRBV29-1 and J is TRBJ1-1; TCRdb's D call of TRBD1 is untestable without DNA. The CDR3 is 12 amino acids. Germline CDR1 and CDR2: SQVTM and ANQGSEA. The CDR3 reads CSVERDDLGAFF.

The chain uses TRBV10-1 and TRBJ1-2; TCRdb indicates TRBD1, and absent DNA this call remains unverified. Germline V gives CDR1 WNHNN, CDR2 SYGVQD (reference sequence). The CDR3 totals 15 residues. CDR3: CASSESRTGWYGYTF.

The chain joins TRBV5-1 to TRBJ2-7. Germline CDR1 is SGHRS and CDR2 is YFSETQ. CDR3 length equals 13 residues. CDR3 region: CASSWAGRDEQYF.

The V gene is TRBV29-1, the J gene TRBJ2-1. The CDR3 has 12 amino acids. CDR1 and CDR2 from the germline V gene are SQVTM and ANQGSEA. The chain's CDR3 is CSVERVSNEQFF.